This TCR beta chain was sequenced during a study of a mutant IDH1 vaccine in newly diagnosed glioma. Background on the study: With temozolomide cycles, or 4-6 weeks after radiotherapy alone, vaccination was started.

Time point of the sample: week 23, last vaccination. Every vaccination contained 300 ug of the mutant IDH1 20-mer peptide and was paired with topical imiquimod. Each of the donors came in with new WHO grade 3 or 4 astrocytomas that were IDH1-mutant and ATRX-lost. This table comes from immunoSEQ multiplex PCR, and its TCRdb copy is limited to in-frame clones, with some not included. The sample holds roughly 51,000 clones, approximately 78% seen once. Turning to this clone: Its antigen is not known.

CDR1 and CDR2 from the germline V gene are SGHNT and YYREEE (reference sequence). V lost 0 bases and J lost 8, with 11 bases in between. The CDR3 totals 13 residues. The rearrangement links TRBV5-4 to TRBJ1-2, with D uncertain. This clonotype was obtained from a woman aged 40 to 50 with glioma. Some clones in this sample may be carry-over from other donors' samples. The starting material was PBMCs, obtained from a glioma patient whose treatment included an IDH1 peptide vaccine. The CDR3 reads CASSLADLVGYTF. CDR3 nucleotide sequence: TGTGCCAGCAGCTTGGCAGACCTAGTGGGCTACACCTTC.